The 4 T cell receptor beta chains in this list originate from one sample, sequenced in a study of T cells in Graves' hyperthyroidism and ophthalmopathy. Amplification of TCR beta CDR3 regions was performed using RNA transcripts as template. The TCR CDR3 first-round RT-PCR relied on the HTBI primer set. TCRdb re-called the multiplex PCR reads through MiXCR, storing one row per CDR3 protein. Among 460,000 or so distinct CDR3 sequences listed, approximately 14% were seen once. Material for sequencing was blood. The receptors were sampled from a woman between 18 and 29 years old with Graves' hyperthyroidism.

On this clonotype: A much larger clone lies a single base off, so this may be a read error. Because the CDR3 is missing its conserved closing phenylalanine or tryptophan, this is likely a read error. V is TRBV5-8 and J is TRBJ2-2, with D uncertain. V lost 3 bases and J lost 3, with 9 bases in between. The CDR3 has 14 amino acids. Germline CDR1 and CDR2: SGHTS and YDEGEE. This CDR3 reads CASSSGPYTGELFS. For the CDR3, the DNA is TGTGCCAGCAGCTCCGGGCCATACACCGGGGAGCTGTTTTCT.

This clonotype has just a few counts. J is TRBJ1-6 and V is TRBV14, with D maybe TRBD1 (5 bases). The CDR3 loop spans 14 amino acids. Trimming removed 4 bases from V and 8 bases from J, with 12 bases in between. Germline V lookup: CDR1 SGHDN, CDR2 FVKESK. This CDR3 is CASSPGGYDSPLHF. CDR3 DNA sequence: TGTGCCAGCAGCCCCGGGGGGTACGATTCACCCCTCCACTTT.

About this clonotype: A much larger clone lies one base from this, so it may be a read error. The rearrangement links TRBV18 to TRBJ1-2; D possibly corresponds to TRBD1 (5 bases). Trimming cost V 3 bases and J 4 bases, with 15 bases left between them. This CDR3 is 15 amino acids long. Germline values: CDR1 KGHSH, CDR2 LQKENI. The CDR3 sequence is CASSPRGRQGYGYTF. The CDR3 region has the DNA TGTGCCAGCTCACCGAGGGGCAGGCAGGGCTATGGCTACACCTTC.

This clonotype was observed a handful of times. Mismatch with germline at one junction end may stem from a read error. The J gene is TRBJ1-3, the V gene TRBV6-1, with D unclear. The CDR3 has 13 residues. Germline CDR1 and CDR2: MNHNS and SASEGT. As DNA, the CDR3 is TGTGCCAGCAGGACATTCTCTGGAAACACCAGATATTTT. Amino acids: CASRTFSGNTRYF.